This T cell receptor (beta chain) was sequenced in a study of blood T cells in healthy people across ages. Study context: Per two T cells, template switching captured roughly one barcoded beta molecule.

Trimming removed 4 bases from V and 6 bases from J, with 12 bases in between. This CDR3 is built from 12 residues. The germline V gene encodes CDR1 DFQATT and CDR2 SNEGSKA (reference sequence). This clonotype was picked up a small number of times. Its cognate antigen is unknown. RNA extraction gave at least 5 micrograms of total RNA per sample. Primed by a sample-barcoded 5' primer and a J-beta primer mix, a second PCR proceeded for about 6 to 12 cycles. Sequencing of every sample gave 3 million or more CDR3-containing paired-end reads. TCRdb ran MiXCR on the 5' RACE reads and lists one entry per CDR3 protein. In the table there are some 1.8 million distinct CDR3 sequences, about 39% of which are singletons. Findings and limits, study-wide: Getting older went along with TCR beta diversity per million T cells dropping roughly linearly.

The rearrangement uses TRBV20-1 and TRBJ1-2; D not certain. Sequenced sample: blood. The receptor's source is a human donor in good health. CDR3 nucleotide sequence: TGCAGTGCTACAGAAAAGTGGCATGGCTACACCTTC. Its protein is CSATEKWHGYTF.